What follows are 5 T cell receptor beta chains derived from one specimen sequenced in a study of cytomegalovirus exposure and HLA in healthy donors. PCR employed 60 Vbeta and 13 Jbeta primers. TCRdb's table, derived via immunoSEQ multiplex PCR, lists solely in-frame clones and lacks some. The sample includes more than 130,000 clones, 78% of them seen just once. Sequencing was carried out using PBMCs. The source is a male donor in good health and CMV-seronegative.

This sequence joins TRBV30 and TRBJ1-3, with D unclear. The CDR3 runs 13 residues. The V gene's germline CDR1 is GTSNPN and CDR2 SVGIG (reference sequence). With 4 bases removed from V and 2 bases from J, the gap between germline ends came to 9 bases. The CDR3 bases are TGTGCCTGGATAGAGGGAGCTGGAAACACCATATATTTT. Residues: CAWIEGAGNTIYF.

The J gene is TRBJ2-5, the V gene TRBV6-6; TRBD1 matches at 8 bases. Germline trimming cut 0 bases from V and 4 bases from J; bases unmatched to any gene: 1. The CDR3 runs 14 residues. Looked up from germline, CDR1 is MNHNY and CDR2 is SVGAGI (reference sequence). The DNA of the CDR3 is TGTGCCAGCAGTTACTCGGACAGGGTAGAGACCCAGTACTTC. The encoded protein is CASSYSDRVETQYF.

The chain employs TRBV5-6 and TRBJ2-5; no firm D call. Germline V gene sequence: CDR1 SGHDT, CDR2 YYEEEE. Trimming took off 0 bases at V and 1 base at J, with 10 bases between the two ends. CDR3 length: 15 amino acids. CDR3 DNA sequence: TGTGCCAGCAGCTTGGTGGTCCTACGCCAAGAGACCCAGTACTTC. Its translation is CASSLVVLRQETQYF.

V usage is TRBV5-1 and J usage is TRBJ2-1, with 8 bases fitting TRBD2. Germline CDR1 SGHRS, CDR2 YFSETQ. After removal of 4 bases from V and 1 base from J, the junction contained 10 bases not matched to a gene. The CDR3 consists of 17 residues. The CDR3 region is CASSRAAGGGSYNEQFF. The CDR3, as DNA: TGCGCCAGCAGCCGGGCGGCGGGAGGCGGGTCCTACAATGAGCAGTTCTTC.

V gene TRBV7-2 combines with J gene TRBJ2-5; D gene unclear. Germline V gene sequence: CDR1 SGHTA, CDR2 FQGNSA. V was pared by 5 bases and J by 0 bases, with 7 bases between. This CDR3 region has 13 residues. Here the CDR3 DNA reads TGTGCCAGCAGCCCCTCGGACCAAGAGACCCAGTACTTC. Translation gives CASSPSDQETQYF.